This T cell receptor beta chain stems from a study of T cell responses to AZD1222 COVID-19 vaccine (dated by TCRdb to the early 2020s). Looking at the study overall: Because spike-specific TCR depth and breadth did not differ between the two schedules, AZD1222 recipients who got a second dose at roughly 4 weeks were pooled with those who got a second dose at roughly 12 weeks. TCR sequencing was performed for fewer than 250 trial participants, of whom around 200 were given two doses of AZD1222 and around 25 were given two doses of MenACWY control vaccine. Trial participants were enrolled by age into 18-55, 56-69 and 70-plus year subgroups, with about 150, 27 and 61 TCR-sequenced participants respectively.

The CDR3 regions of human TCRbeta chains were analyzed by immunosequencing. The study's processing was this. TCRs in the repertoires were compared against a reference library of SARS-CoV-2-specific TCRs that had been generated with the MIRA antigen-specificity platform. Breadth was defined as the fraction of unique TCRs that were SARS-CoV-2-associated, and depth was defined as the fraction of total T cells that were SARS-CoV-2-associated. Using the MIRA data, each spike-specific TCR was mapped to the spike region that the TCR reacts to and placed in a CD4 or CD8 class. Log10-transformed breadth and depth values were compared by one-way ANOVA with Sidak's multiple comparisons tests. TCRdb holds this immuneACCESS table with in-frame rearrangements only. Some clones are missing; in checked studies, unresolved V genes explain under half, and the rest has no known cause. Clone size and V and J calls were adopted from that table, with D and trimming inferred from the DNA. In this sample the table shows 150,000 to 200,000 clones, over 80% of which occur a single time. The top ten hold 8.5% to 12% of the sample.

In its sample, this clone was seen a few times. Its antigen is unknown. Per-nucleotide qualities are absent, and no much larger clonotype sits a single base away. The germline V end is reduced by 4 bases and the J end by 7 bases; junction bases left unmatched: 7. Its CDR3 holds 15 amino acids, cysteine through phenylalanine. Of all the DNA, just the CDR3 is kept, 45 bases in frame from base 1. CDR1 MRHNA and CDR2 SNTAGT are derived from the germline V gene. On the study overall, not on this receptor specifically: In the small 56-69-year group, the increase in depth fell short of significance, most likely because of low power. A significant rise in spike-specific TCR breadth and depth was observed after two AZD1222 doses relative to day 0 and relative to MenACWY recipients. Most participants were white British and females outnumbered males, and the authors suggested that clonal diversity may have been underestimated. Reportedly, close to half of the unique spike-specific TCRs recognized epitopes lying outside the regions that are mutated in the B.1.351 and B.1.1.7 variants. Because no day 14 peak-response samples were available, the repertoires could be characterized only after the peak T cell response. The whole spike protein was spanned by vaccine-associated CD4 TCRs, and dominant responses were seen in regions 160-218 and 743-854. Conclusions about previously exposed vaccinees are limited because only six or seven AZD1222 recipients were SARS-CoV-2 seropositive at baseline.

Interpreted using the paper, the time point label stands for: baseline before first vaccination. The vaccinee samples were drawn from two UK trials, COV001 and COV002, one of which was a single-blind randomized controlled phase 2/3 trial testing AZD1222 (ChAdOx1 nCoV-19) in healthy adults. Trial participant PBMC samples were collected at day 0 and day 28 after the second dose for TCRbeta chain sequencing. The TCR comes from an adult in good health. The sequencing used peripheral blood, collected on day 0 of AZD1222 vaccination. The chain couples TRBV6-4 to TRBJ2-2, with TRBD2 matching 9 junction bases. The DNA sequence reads TGTGCCAGCAGTGTCTTAGCGGGAGCAAACGGGGAGCTGTTTTTT. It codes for CASSVLAGANGELFF.